Listed below are T cell receptor beta chains from one sample, sequenced in a study of blood T cell repertoires in COVID-19. TCRdb's table, derived via immunoSEQ multiplex PCR, lists solely in-frame clones and lacks some. The data hold roughly 160,000 clones, with about nine tenths observed a single time. Source material: peripheral blood. Every receptor here comes from a man aged 18 to 30 with COVID-19, enrolled during active disease. Each CDR3 is given with its conserved first and last residue. Clone size appears in some rows only: once, few, many, or a class for an expanded clone.

abundance,j_gene,v_gene,CDR3aa
NA,TRBJ1-5,TRBV24-1,CATREVATGREGRNQPQHF
NA,TRBJ2-1,TRBV9,CASSATSGRAENEQFF
once,TRBJ1-2,TRBV28,CASRTPGTGYGYTF
NA,TRBJ1-4,TRBV7-8,CASSLEGTVNEKLFF
NA,TRBJ1-4,TRBV19,CASSKTAFWEKLFF
few,TRBJ1-6,TRBV7-6,CASSLGTGQHNSPLHF
once,TRBJ2-7,TRBV2,CASRHLYEQYF
NA,TRBJ2-7,TRBV4-1,CASRPQGPGGAYEQYF
NA,TRBJ2-7,TRBV7-9,CASSDRDRGRKEQYF
NA,TRBJ1-5,TRBV7-2,CASSFTGSPHQPQHF
NA,TRBJ2-1,TRBV4-3,CASSQGAGGDYNEQFF
NA,TRBJ2-7,TRBV6-6,CASIPGQGHGEQYF
NA,TRBJ2-1,TRBV28,CASSSILAGVRDEQFF
NA,TRBJ2-7,TRBV6-5,CASTRTGSSYEQYF
NA,TRBJ1-1,TRBV6-5,CASSYSLRGYTEAFF
NA,TRBJ2-3,TRBV13,CASSLGLAGNTDTQYF
NA,TRBJ2-1,TRBV24-1,CATSDRPDSPPYNEQFF
NA,TRBJ2-1,TRBV29-1,CSVGGQGSYNEQFF
NA,TRBJ1-5,TRBV19,CASSRDRDQPQHF
NA,TRBJ2-3,TRBV19,CASRLDTARADTQYF
NA,TRBJ2-2,TRBV5-1,CASSLPVNTGELFF
NA,TRBJ2-7,TRBV30,CAWGGEGLDASEQYF